The 30 T cell receptor beta chains listed next were all sequenced from one sample in a study of monozygotic twins with inflammatory bowel disease (dated by TCRdb to the late 2010s). Receptor amplification or capture employed 5' RACE. Sequencing took place on an Illumina HiSeq 2500. TCRdb reprocessed the public reads and reports one entry per CDR3 protein sequence, without DNA. The sample's own table lists some 150,000 distinct CDR3 sequences. The top ten hold roughly 1.2% of the sample. Input material: blood. These receptors came from a human donor with ulcerative colitis or Crohn's disease, or a healthy co-twin of an affected twin (not recorded which).

The V and J genes are TRBV5-1 and TRBJ2-7; checking the TCRdb D call of TRBD1 is not possible without DNA. The CDR3 is made up of 14 amino acids. CDR1 SGHRS and CDR2 YFSETQ come from the germline V gene. CDR3 region: CASRSQGALYEQYF.

This chain links TRBV5-1 with TRBJ1-1; TCRdb reports TRBD1, a call that lacks DNA to check it against. The germline V gene encodes CDR1 SGHRS and CDR2 YFSETQ. This CDR3 spans 14 amino acids. The CDR3 loop is CASSLAPGNTEAFF.

The chain recombines TRBV20-1 with TRBJ2-3. Germline lookup yields CDR1 DFQATT and CDR2 SNEGSKA (reference sequence). The CDR3 runs to 15 residues. The CDR3 loop reads CSAGSQFASTDTQYF.

The rearrangement joins TRBV7-2 to TRBJ2-5; no DNA is available, so the TRBD1 call from TCRdb remains unchecked. Germline CDR1 SGHTA, CDR2 FQGNSA. The CDR3 consists of 13 residues. CDR3 loop: CASRRPGEETQYF.

The V gene is TRBV30, the J gene TRBJ1-4. The CDR3 length is 16 residues. Germline V gives CDR1 GTSNPN, CDR2 SVGIG (reference sequence). The CDR3: CAWSASRVSTNEKLFF.

The chain couples TRBV30 to TRBJ2-1; absent DNA, TCRdb's TRBD2 call cannot be checked. This CDR3 comprises 15 residues. The germline CDR1 and CDR2 sequences are GTSNPN and SVGIG (reference sequence). This chain's CDR3 is CAWSSGLGGYNEQFF.

The J gene is TRBJ2-2, the V gene TRBV5-1. The CDR3 sequence is 12 residues long. CDR1 and CDR2 (germline): SGHRS, YFSETQ. This CDR3 reads CASSLGAWELFF.

The CDR3 region is CASSREQRTNQETQYF. The rearrangement joins TRBV18 to TRBJ2-5; TCRdb's assignment of TRBD2 cannot be checked, as there is no DNA. The CDR3 is 16 residues long. Per germline, CDR1 KGHSH and CDR2 LQKENI. Complete variable domain (other parts from reference TRBV18 and TRBJ2-5): NAGVMQNPRHLVRRRGQEARLRCSPMKGHSHVYWYRQLPEEGLKFMVYLQKENIIDESGMPKERFSAEFPKEGPSILRIQQVVRGDSAAYFCASSREQRTNQETQYFGPGTRLLVL.

The chain combines TRBV7-2 with TRBJ2-5; the TRBD1 assignment by TCRdb is unverifiable without DNA. CDR1 is SGHTA and CDR2 is FQGNSA in the germline V gene. This CDR3 has 16 amino acids. The CDR3 spells CASSLDRGATRETQYF. Variable domain in full (rest from reference TRBV7-2 and TRBJ2-5): GAGVSQSPSNKVTEKGKDVELRCDPISGHTALYWYRQSLGQGLEFLIYFQGNSAPDKSGLPSDRFSAERTGGSVSTLTIQRTQQEDSAVYLCASSLDRGATRETQYFGPGTRLLVL.

The rearrangement uses TRBV7-9 and TRBJ1-4. The germline CDR1 and CDR2 sequences are SEHNR and FQNEAQ (reference sequence). This CDR3 contains 14 residues. CDR3: CASSRDGRNEKLFF.

The chain couples TRBV15 to TRBJ2-3; TCRdb proposes TRBD2, but this gene call is untestable without DNA. The CDR3 extends over 17 amino acids. The germline CDR1 and CDR2 sequences are LNHNV and YYDKDF (reference sequence). The CDR3 loop reads CATSSHRGRALTDTQYF.

The CDR3 spells CSARGSDSRNYGYTF. V and J are TRBV20-1 and TRBJ1-2; without DNA, the TCRdb call of TRBD1 cannot be checked. The CDR3 runs 15 residues. Germline V gene data show CDR1 as DFQATT and CDR2 as SNEGSKA (reference sequence).

This sequence joins TRBV5-1 and TRBJ2-5. The CDR3 spans 15 residues. Germline CDR1 reads SGHRS; CDR2 reads YFSETQ. The CDR3 protein is CASSPTYSLQETQYF.

The rearrangement joins TRBV20-1 to TRBJ2-7; TCRdb lists TRBD2, though no DNA is available to test this call. There are 15 residues in the CDR3. The V gene's germline CDR1 is DFQATT and CDR2 SNEGSKA (reference sequence). CDR3 loop: CSARDSWTSSYEQYF.

The chain uses TRBV18 and TRBJ1-1; as DNA is missing, the TRBD1 call by TCRdb cannot be tested. The CDR3 runs to 14 residues. From germline, CDR1 is KGHSH and CDR2 LQKENI. The CDR3 loop reads CASSPGTRNTEAFF.

V and J are TRBV20-1 and TRBJ2-4. Germline V gene lookup returns CDR1 DFQATT and CDR2 SNEGSKA (reference sequence). This CDR3 spans 14 amino acids. The CDR3 region is CSARAGSEINIQYF.

The chain is built from TRBV6-5 and TRBJ1-1. The CDR3 is 12 amino acids. Per germline, CDR1 MNHEY and CDR2 SVGAGI. This CDR3 is CASSYRDQTAFF.

The chain uses TRBV5-6 and TRBJ2-5. CDR1 and CDR2 (germline): SGHDT, YYEEEE. The CDR3 sequence is 14 residues long. The chain's CDR3 is CASSLDSLRETQYF.

This sequence joins TRBV20-1 and TRBJ2-1; TCRdb calls TRBD1, which cannot be checked without DNA. CDR3 length equals 15 residues. Germline loops: CDR1 DFQATT, CDR2 SNEGSKA (reference sequence). The CDR3 is CSAAPGQGSYNKQFF.

The chain has TRBV29-1 and TRBJ2-1; TCRdb proposes TRBD2, but this gene call is untestable without DNA. The germline CDR1 and CDR2 sequences are SQVTM and ANQGSEA. The CDR3 runs to 15 residues. The CDR3 here is CSVRLAGGLYNEQFF.

This chain uses TRBV3-1 with TRBJ1-1. There are 14 residues in the CDR3. Germline V gene data show CDR1 as LGHDT and CDR2 as YNNKEL (reference sequence). The chain's CDR3 is CASSHTSGARPKSF.

This sequence joins TRBV4-1 and TRBJ2-3; TCRdb calls TRBD1, which cannot be checked without DNA. The CDR3 totals 14 residues. Germline V gene sequence: CDR1 MGHRA, CDR2 YSYEKL. This CDR3 reads CASSQESRGDTQYF.

The CDR3 sequence is CSASSQLAGGPGDTQYF. The chain has TRBV20-1 and TRBJ2-3; absent DNA, TCRdb's TRBD2 call cannot be checked. This CDR3 has 17 residues. Germline CDR1 reads DFQATT; CDR2 reads SNEGSKA (reference sequence).

The genes are TRBV19 and TRBJ1-6; TCRdb's D call of TRBD1 is untestable without DNA. Germline-derived CDR1 and CDR2 are LNHDA and SQIVND (reference sequence). The CDR3 runs to 15 residues. The CDR3 spells CASSIPGASNSPLHF.

The J gene is TRBJ2-1, the V gene TRBV19; TCRdb's D call, TRBD2, is unchecked because there is no DNA. CDR3 length: 17 amino acids. Per germline, CDR1 LNHDA and CDR2 SQIVND (reference sequence). This CDR3 is CASSISLTSGMSNEQFF.

The rearrangement joins TRBV12-3 or TRBV12-4 to TRBJ1-1; TCRdb names TRBD1, which stays unverified in the absence of DNA. CDR3 length: 13 residues. The CDR3 loop is CASRGITGTEAFF.

The V and J genes are TRBV4-3 and TRBJ1-6; TCRdb's D call of TRBD1 is untestable without DNA. CDR3 length: 15 residues. CDR1 and CDR2 from the germline V gene are LGHNA and YSLEER. The CDR3 reads CASSQIGTGFSPLHF.

The CDR3 here is CASSLRLYSTDTQYF. The V gene is TRBV7-2, the J gene TRBJ2-3. The CDR3 runs to 15 residues. CDR1 and CDR2 from the germline V gene are SGHTA and FQGNSA.

The rearrangement links TRBV5-1 to TRBJ1-2. The CDR3 sequence is 14 residues long. Germline-derived CDR1 and CDR2 are SGHRS and YFSETQ. The CDR3 region is CASSLDGTNYGYTF.

The rearrangement joins TRBV24-1 to TRBJ2-1. Germline CDR1 is KGHDR and CDR2 is SFDVKD. This CDR3 contains 15 residues. The CDR3 is CATRDGRHEYNEQFF.